Following are 8 T cell receptor beta chains from one sample sequenced in a study of T-cell reconstitution after alpha-beta-depleted transplantation in children. Unique molecular identifiers were incorporated during preparation of the TCRbeta library. TCRdb reprocessed the PCR reads with MiXCR, giving one entry per CDR3 protein. The table shows fewer than 400,000 distinct CDR3 sequences, with more than 20% occurring only once. Sequencing used PBMCs, mostly from graft donor cells, obtained 180 days after TCRalphabeta/CD19-depleted stem cell transplant. These receptors came from a male patient between 10 and 17 years old who had a stem cell transplant for acute lymphoblastic leukemia, so the T cells may come from the graft donor.

In its sample, this clonotype was seen a few times. V and J are TRBV3-1 and TRBJ2-2; tentative D call: TRBD1 (5 bases). From germline, CDR1 is LGHDT and CDR2 YNNKEL (reference sequence). The CDR3 covers 15 residues. Trimming removed 2 bases from V and 2 bases from J, with 9 bases in between. CDR3 in amino acids: CASSQPRENTGELFF. The CDR3 DNA is TGTGCCAGCAGCCAACCCAGGGAAAACACCGGGGAGCTGTTTTTT. The variable domain in full, with the rest retrieved from reference TRBV3-1 and TRBJ2-2, is DTAVSQTPKYLVTQMGNDKSIKCEQNLGHDTMYWYKQDSKKFLKIMFSYNNKELIINETVPNRFSPKSPDKAHLNLHINSLELGDSAVYFCASSQPRENTGELFFGEGSRLTVL.

This clonotype was seen more than once but under ten times. The CDR3 loop is CASSQRRTGGVPIYNEQFF. Written as DNA, the CDR3 is TGCGCCAGCAGCCAAAGACGGACAGGGGGCGTCCCTATTTACAATGAGCAGTTCTTC. The chain joins TRBV4-1 to TRBJ2-1; TRBD1 matches 11 bases. Per germline, CDR1 MGHRA and CDR2 YSYEKL. With 2 bases clipped from V and 4 bases from J, the junction kept 13 bases outside the gene matches. The CDR3 has 19 residues.

This clonotype was recorded at least ten times. V and J are TRBV4-1 and TRBJ1-1, with D perhaps matching TRBD1 (6 bases). Trimming cost V 3 bases and J 9 bases, with 20 bases left between them. This CDR3 is built from 15 residues. CDR1 is MGHRA and CDR2 is YSYEKL in the germline V gene. CDR3 in amino acids: CASSQLGGGRAKAFF. The CDR3 coding sequence is TGCGCCAGCAGCCAGCTGGGAGGGGGACGGGCTAAAGCTTTCTTT.

This clonotype has a handful of counts. The genes are TRBV7-6 and TRBJ2-2; D uncertain. CDR1 is SGHVS and CDR2 is FNYEAQ in the germline V gene. This CDR3 spans 15 amino acids. V was shortened by 1 base and J by 4 bases, with 10 bases between the two germline ends. CDR3 sequence (DNA): TGTGCCAGCAGCTTAGGGGCCGGCAGCACCGGGGAGCTGTTTTTT. This sequence encodes CASSLGAGSTGELFF.

This rearrangement joins TRBV24-1 to TRBJ1-1; 9 bases are a match to TRBD1. Germline V lookup: CDR1 KGHDR, CDR2 SFDVKD. The CDR3 contains 16 residues. The J segment lost 5 bases and the V segment lost 0 bases, leaving 6 bases of the junction unmatched. The CDR3 here is CATSDLPGQGATEAFF. In nucleotides, the CDR3 is TGTGCCACCAGTGATTTGCCGGGACAGGGAGCTACTGAAGCTTTCTTT.

The V and J genes are TRBV7-9 and TRBJ2-5; maybe TRBD2 (5 bases). Deletions cut 4 bases from V and 4 bases from J, with 7 bases between. From germline, CDR1 is SEHNR and CDR2 FQNEAQ (reference sequence). The CDR3 extends over 12 amino acids. For the CDR3, the DNA is TGTGCCAGCAGCTCGGGGTCAGAGACCCAGTACTTC. Its protein is CASSSGSETQYF.

The rearrangement links TRBV5-1 to TRBJ2-7; 7 bases line up with TRBD1. Germline V gene data show CDR1 as SGHRS and CDR2 as YFSETQ. V dropped 0 bases and J dropped 3; count of bases not matched to a gene: 6. The CDR3 runs 15 residues. CDR3 DNA: TGCGCCAGCAGCTTGGTGACAGGGAGTTACTACGAGCAGTACTTC. It yields the protein CASSLVTGSYYEQYF. Supplemented by reference TRBV5-1 and TRBJ2-7, the full variable domain reads KAGVTQTPRYLIKTRGQQVTLSCSPISGHRSVSWYQQTPGQGLQFLFEYFSETQRNKGNFPGRFSGRQFSNSRSEMNVSTLELGDSALYLCASSLVTGSYYEQYFGPGTRLTVT.

The V and J genes are TRBV12-3 or TRBV12-4 and TRBJ2-7; 12 bases agree with TRBD1. V trimming: 4 bases; J trimming: 0 bases; junction bases outside the gene matches: 4. This CDR3 is 16 amino acids long. The CDR3 loop reads CASSSGTGGLSYEQYF. The CDR3 region has the DNA TGTGCCAGCAGTTCCGGGACAGGGGGCCTCTCCTACGAGCAGTACTTC.